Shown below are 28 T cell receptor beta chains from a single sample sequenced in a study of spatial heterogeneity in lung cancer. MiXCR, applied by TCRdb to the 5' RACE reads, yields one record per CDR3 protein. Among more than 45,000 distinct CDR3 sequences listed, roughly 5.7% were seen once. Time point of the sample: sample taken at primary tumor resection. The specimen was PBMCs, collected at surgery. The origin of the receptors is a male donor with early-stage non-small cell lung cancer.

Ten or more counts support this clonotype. CDR3 protein: CAISFAGQGFGYTF. The CDR3 nucleotides are TGTGCCATCAGTTTTGCAGGGCAGGGATTTGGCTACACCTTC. This chain links TRBV10-3 with TRBJ1-2, with TRBD1 as a possible D gene (5 bases). Germline CDR1 ENHRY, CDR2 SYGVKD. V lost 5 bases, J lost 7 bases, and 17 bases lay in between. This CDR3 has 14 residues.

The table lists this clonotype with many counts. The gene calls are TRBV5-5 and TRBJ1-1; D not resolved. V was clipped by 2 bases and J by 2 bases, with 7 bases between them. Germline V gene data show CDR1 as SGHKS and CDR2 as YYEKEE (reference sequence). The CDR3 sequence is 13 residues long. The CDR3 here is CASSLQDNTEAFF. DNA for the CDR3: TGTGCCAGCAGCTTACAAGATAACACTGAAGCTTTCTTT.

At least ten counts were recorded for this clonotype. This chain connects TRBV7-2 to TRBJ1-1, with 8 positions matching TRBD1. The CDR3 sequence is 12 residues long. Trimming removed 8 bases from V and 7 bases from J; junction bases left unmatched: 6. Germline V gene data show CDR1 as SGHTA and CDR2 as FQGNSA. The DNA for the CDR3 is TGTGCCAGCTCAGACAGGGGCTTTGAAGCTTTCTTT. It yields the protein CASSDRGFEAFF.

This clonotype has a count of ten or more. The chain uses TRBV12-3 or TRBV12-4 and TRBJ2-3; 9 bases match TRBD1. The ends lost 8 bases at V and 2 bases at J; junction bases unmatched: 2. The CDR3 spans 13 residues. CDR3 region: CASGTGTTDTQYF. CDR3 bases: TGTGCCAGCGGGACAGGGACCACAGATACGCAGTATTTT.

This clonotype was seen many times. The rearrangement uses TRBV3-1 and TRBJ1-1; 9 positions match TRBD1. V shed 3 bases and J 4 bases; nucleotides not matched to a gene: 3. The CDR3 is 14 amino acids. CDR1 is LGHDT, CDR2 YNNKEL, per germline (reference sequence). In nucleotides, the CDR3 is TGTGCCAGCAGCCACGGGACAGGGACCACTGAAGCTTTCTTT. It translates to CASSHGTGTTEAFF.

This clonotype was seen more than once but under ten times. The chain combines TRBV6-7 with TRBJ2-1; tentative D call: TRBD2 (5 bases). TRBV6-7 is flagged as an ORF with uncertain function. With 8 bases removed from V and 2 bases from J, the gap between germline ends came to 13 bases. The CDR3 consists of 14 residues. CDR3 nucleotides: TGTGCCAGCCCTCGGGGAGACCCCTACAATGAGCAGTTCTTC. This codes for CASPRGDPYNEQFF.

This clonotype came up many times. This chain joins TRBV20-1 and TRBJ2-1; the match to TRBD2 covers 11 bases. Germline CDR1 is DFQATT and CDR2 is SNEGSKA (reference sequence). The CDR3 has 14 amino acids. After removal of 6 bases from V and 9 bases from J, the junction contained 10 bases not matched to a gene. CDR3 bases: TGCAGTGCCAAGACTAGCGGGACGTTCGGTGAGCAGTTCTTC. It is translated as CSAKTSGTFGEQFF.

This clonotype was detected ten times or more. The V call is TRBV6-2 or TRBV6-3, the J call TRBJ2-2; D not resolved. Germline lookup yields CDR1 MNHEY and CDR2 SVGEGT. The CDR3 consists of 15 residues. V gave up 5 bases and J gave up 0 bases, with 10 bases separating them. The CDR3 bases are TGTGCCAGCAGTCGCCCGCATCCGAACACCGGGGAGCTGTTTTTT. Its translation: CASSRPHPNTGELFF.

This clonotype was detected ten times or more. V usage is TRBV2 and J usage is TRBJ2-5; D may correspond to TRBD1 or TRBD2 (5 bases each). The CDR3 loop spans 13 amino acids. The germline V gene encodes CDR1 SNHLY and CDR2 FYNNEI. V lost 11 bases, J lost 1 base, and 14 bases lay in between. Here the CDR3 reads CAGSRGLQETQYF. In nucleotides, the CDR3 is TGTGCCGGCTCGAGGGGCCTCCAAGAGACCCAGTACTTC.

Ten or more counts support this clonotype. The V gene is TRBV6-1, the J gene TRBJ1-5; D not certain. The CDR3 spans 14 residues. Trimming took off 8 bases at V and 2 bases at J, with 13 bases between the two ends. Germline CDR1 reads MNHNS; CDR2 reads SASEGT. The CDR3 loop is CASRGMLGNQPQHF. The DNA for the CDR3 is TGTGCCAGCCGTGGTATGCTGGGCAATCAGCCCCAGCATTTT.

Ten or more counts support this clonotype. The CDR3 reads CSARDHERVLSNQPQHF. The CDR3 region has the DNA TGCAGTGCTAGAGACCACGAGAGGGTTCTGAGCAATCAGCCCCAGCATTTT. The J gene is TRBJ1-5, the V gene TRBV20-1; D unclear. The CDR3 runs 17 residues. The V end was cut by 0 bases, the J end by 1 base, with 16 bases between. In germline, CDR1 is DFQATT, CDR2 SNEGSKA (reference sequence).

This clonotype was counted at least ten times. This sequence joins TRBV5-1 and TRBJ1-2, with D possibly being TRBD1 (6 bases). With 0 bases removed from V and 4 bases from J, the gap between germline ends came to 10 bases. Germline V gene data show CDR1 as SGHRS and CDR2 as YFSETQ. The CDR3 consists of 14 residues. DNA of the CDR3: TGCGCCAGCAGCTTGGAAGGGACACTCTATGGCTACACCTTC. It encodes CASSLEGTLYGYTF.

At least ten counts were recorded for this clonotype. CDR3 sequence: CASSYARDRVWAQYF. CDR3 nucleotides: TGTGCCAGCAGTTACGCCCGGGACAGAGTCTGGGCCCAGTACTTC. The rearrangement links TRBV6-5 to TRBJ2-5, with 7 bases aligning to TRBD1. Germline assignment: CDR1 MNHEY and CDR2 SVGAGI. This CDR3 is built from 15 residues. The V and J ends lost 2 bases and 9 bases, in that order; junction bases with no gene match: 12.

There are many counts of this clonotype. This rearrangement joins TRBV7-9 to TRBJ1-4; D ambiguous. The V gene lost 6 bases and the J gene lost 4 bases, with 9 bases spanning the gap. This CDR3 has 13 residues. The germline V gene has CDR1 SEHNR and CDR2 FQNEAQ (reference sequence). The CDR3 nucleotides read TGTGCCAGCAGTTTGGCGGGTAATGAAAAACTGTTTTTT. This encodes CASSLAGNEKLFF.

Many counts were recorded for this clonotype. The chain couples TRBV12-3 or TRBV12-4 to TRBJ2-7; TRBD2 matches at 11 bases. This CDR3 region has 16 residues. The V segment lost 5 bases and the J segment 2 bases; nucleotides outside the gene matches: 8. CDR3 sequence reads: CASSTSGRRGTYEQYF. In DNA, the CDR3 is TGTGCCAGCAGTACTAGCGGGAGAAGGGGTACCTACGAGCAGTACTTC.

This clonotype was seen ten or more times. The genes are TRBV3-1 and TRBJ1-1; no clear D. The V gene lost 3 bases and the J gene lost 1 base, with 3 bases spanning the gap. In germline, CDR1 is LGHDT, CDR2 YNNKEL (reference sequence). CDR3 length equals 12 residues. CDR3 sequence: CASSQGNTEAFF. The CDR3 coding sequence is TGTGCCAGCAGCCAGGGGAACACTGAAGCTTTCTTT.

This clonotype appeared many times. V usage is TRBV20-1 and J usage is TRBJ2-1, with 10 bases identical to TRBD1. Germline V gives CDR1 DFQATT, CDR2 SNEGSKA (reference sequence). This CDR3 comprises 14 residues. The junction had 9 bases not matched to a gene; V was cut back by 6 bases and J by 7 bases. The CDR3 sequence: CSAGGGTGVNEQFF. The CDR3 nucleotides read TGCAGTGCAGGAGGCGGGACAGGGGTAAATGAGCAGTTCTTC.

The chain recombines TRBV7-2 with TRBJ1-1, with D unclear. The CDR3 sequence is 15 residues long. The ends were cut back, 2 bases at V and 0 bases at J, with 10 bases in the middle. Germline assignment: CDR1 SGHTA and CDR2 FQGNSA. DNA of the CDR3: TGTGCCAGCAGCTTAATGGGCGTAATGAACACTGAAGCTTTCTTT. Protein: CASSLMGVMNTEAFF.

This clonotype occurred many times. The CDR3 loop is CASSSVSGRGEKLFF. In DNA, the CDR3 is TGTGCCAGCAGCTCCGTGAGTGGGCGAGGTGAAAAACTGTTTTTT. This rearrangement joins TRBV13 to TRBJ1-4; no clear D gene. CDR3 length: 15 residues. V was trimmed by 4 bases and J by 7 bases, leaving 16 bases between them. Germline loops: CDR1 PRHDT, CDR2 FYEKMQ (reference sequence). Full variable domain (rest looked up from reference TRBV13 and TRBJ1-4): AAGVIQSPRHLIKEKRETATLKCYPIPRHDTVYWYQQGPGQDPQFLISFYEKMQSDKGSIPDRFSAQQFSDYHSELNMSSLELGDSALYFCASSSVSGRGEKLFFGSGTQLSVL.

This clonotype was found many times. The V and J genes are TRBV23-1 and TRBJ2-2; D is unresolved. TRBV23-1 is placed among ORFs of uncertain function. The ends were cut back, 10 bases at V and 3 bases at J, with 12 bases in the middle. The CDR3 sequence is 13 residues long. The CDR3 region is CATPKVDTGELFF. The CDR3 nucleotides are TGCGCCACCCCAAAGGTTGACACCGGGGAGCTGTTTTTT.

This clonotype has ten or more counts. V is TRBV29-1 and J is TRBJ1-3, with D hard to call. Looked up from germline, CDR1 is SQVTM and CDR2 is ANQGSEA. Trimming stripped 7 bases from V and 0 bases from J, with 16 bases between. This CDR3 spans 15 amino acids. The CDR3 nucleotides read TGCAGCGCCCTTCCGGACGGATACTCTGGAAACACCATATATTTT. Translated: CSALPDGYSGNTIYF.

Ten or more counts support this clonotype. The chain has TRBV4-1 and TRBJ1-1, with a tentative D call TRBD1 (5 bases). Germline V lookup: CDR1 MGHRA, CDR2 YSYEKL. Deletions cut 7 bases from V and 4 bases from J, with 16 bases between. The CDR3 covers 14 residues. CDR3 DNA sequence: TGCGCCAGCACCCTCCAACCGGGGGGCACTGAAGCTTTCTTT. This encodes CASTLQPGGTEAFF.

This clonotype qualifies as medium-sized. CDR3: CASSFPRGIGYTF. The CDR3 DNA follows: TGTGCCAGCAGCTTTCCCAGGGGGATTGGCTACACCTTC. The chain carries TRBV11-1 and TRBJ1-2; 7 bases fit TRBD1. With V trimmed by 3 bases and J by 7 bases, 5 bases remained unmatched. This CDR3 has 13 residues. Germline loops: CDR1 SGHAT, CDR2 FQDESV (reference sequence).

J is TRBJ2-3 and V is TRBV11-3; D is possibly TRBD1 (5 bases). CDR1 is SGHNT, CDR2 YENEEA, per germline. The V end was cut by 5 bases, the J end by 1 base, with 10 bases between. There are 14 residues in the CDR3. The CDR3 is CASSRLGGTDTQYF. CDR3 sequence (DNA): TGTGCCAGCAGCCGCTTAGGGGGCACAGATACGCAGTATTTT.

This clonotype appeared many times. The CDR3 DNA sequence: TGTGCCAGCAGTTTAGTTGACTGGGGAGAGGGGAAGGGAGAGCAGTTCTTC. Translation gives CASSLVDWGEGKGEQFF. The chain employs TRBV12-3 or TRBV12-4 and TRBJ2-1; D assignment may be TRBD1 or TRBD2 (5 bases each). Between the trimmed V and J ends, which lost 1 base and 10 bases, there was a span of 23 bases. The CDR3 contains 17 residues.

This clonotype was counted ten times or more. The CDR3: CASSLQGDTEAFF. The CDR3 nucleotides are TGCGCCAGCAGCTTGCAGGGGGACACTGAAGCTTTCTTT. V and J are TRBV5-1 and TRBJ1-1; 7 bases are a match to TRBD1. CDR3 size: 13 residues. The trim removed 1 base at V and 3 bases at J, leaving 0 bases unmatched. The germline V gene encodes CDR1 SGHRS and CDR2 YFSETQ.

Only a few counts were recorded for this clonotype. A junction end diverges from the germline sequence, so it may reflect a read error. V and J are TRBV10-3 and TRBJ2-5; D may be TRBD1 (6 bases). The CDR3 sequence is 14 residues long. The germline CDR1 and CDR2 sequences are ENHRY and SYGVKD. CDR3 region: CTISDGQLQETQYF. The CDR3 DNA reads TGTACCATCAGCGATGGACAGTTACAAGAGACCCAGTACTTC.

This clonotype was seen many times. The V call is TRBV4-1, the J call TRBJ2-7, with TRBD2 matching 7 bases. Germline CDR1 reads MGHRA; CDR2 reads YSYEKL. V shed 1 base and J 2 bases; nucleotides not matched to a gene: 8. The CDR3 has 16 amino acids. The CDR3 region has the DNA TGCGCCAGCAGCCAAGCCCTGACTAGCACAACCTACGAGCAGTACTTC. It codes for CASSQALTSTTYEQYF.